These 11 T cell receptor beta chains were all obtained from the same sample, sequenced in a study of follicular helper T cells after annual influenza vaccination. Time point in this sample: 2015-2016 season, 7 days after influenza vaccination. Generated by immunoSEQ multiplex PCR, the TCRdb table keeps only in-frame clones and is missing some. The sample records about 1,400 clones, about four fifths being singletons. The sample here was CXCR5+ CD38+ circulating T follicular helper cells from blood, taken 7 days after influenza vaccination. Subset indicated: circulating Tfh, non-naive CD4+CXCR5+PD-1+ (ICOS+CD38+ or ICOS-CD38-). The receptor source for this set is an adult who received the influenza vaccine.

The V gene is TRBV14, the J gene TRBJ2-7; D possibly corresponds to TRBD1 (6 bases). This CDR3 is 14 amino acids long. V lost 0 bases, J lost 4 bases, and 10 bases lay in between. Germline-derived CDR1 and CDR2 are SGHDN and FVKESK. The CDR3 DNA is TGTGCCAGCAGCCAAGATAGGACAGAGTACGAGCAGTACTTC. Translated, it gives CASSQDRTEYEQYF.

This clone was seen a single time. One end of the junction fails to match germline, which may point to a read error. This chain links TRBV5-4 with TRBJ1-2; 7 bases match TRBD1. In germline, CDR1 is SGHNT, CDR2 YYREEE (reference sequence). The CDR3 length is 12 residues. CDR3 loop: CASRLGQTGYTF. CDR3 in DNA: TGTGCCAGCAGGTTGGGACAGACGGGCTACACCTTC.

This chain links TRBV7-2 with TRBJ1-5; D not resolved. V dropped 1 base and J dropped 3 bases, with 7 bases sitting between them. Looked up from germline, CDR1 is SGHTA and CDR2 is FQGNSA. This CDR3 has 14 residues. DNA for the CDR3: TGTGCCAGCAGCTTAGTGCGTTCCAATCAGCCCCAGCATTTT. It is translated as CASSLVRSNQPQHF. The whole variable domain, remainder taken from reference TRBV7-2 and TRBJ1-5, is GAGVSQSPSNKVTEKGKDVELRCDPISGHTALYWYRQSLGQGLEFLIYFQGNSAPDKSGLPSDRFSAERTGGSVSTLTIQRTQQEDSAVYLCASSLVRSNQPQHFGDGTRLSIL.

This clone was seen a single time. The chain recombines TRBV5-6 with TRBJ2-7, with 13 bases aligning to TRBD2. The CDR3 contains 17 residues. V was pared by 2 bases and J by 1 base, with 6 bases of the junction left unmatched. From germline, CDR1 is SGHDT and CDR2 YYEEEE. The CDR3 DNA is TGTGCCAGCAGCTTACTAGCGGGGGGGACGGGGTCCTACGAGCAGTACTTC. Translated, it gives CASSLLAGGTGSYEQYF.

The DNA for the CDR3 is TGTGCCAGCAGTCTTCCGGGGGGGTACAGGGGGACGGAGACCCAGTACTTC. Translating gives CASSLPGGYRGTETQYF. The chain combines TRBV28 with TRBJ2-5; tentatively, D is TRBD1 or TRBD2 (8 bases each). V lost 5 bases to trimming and J lost 5 bases, with 24 bases between them. The length of the CDR3 is 17 residues. Germline CDR1 is MDHEN and CDR2 is SYDVKM.

CDR3 residues: CASSYGGAGANVLTF. In DNA form, the CDR3 reads TGTGCCAGCAGTTACGGGGGAGCTGGGGCCAACGTCCTGACTTTC. The V gene is TRBV6-5, the J gene TRBJ2-6; D possibly uses TRBD1 or TRBD2 (5 bases each). Trimming shortened V by 2 bases and J by 2 bases, and 7 bases separated the two germline ends. This CDR3 contains 15 residues. Germline V gives CDR1 MNHEY, CDR2 SVGAGI.

The J gene is TRBJ2-5, the V gene TRBV11-1, with 10 bases lining up with TRBD1. The CDR3 consists of 15 residues. The germline V gene encodes CDR1 SGHAT and CDR2 FQDESV (reference sequence). V was pared by 7 bases and J by 3 bases, with 8 bases of the junction left unmatched. The CDR3 spells CASTYAGTGEETQYF. The DNA of the CDR3 is TGTGCCAGCACCTACGCCGGGACAGGGGAAGAGACCCAGTACTTC.

This chain uses TRBV20-1 with TRBJ2-5; D unclear. This CDR3 comprises 11 residues. Germline V gene data show CDR1 as DFQATT and CDR2 as SNEGSKA (reference sequence). The V and J ends lost 6 bases and 5 bases respectively, with 10 bases between them. In nucleotides, the CDR3 is TGCAGTGCCACAGCACAGGAGACCCAGTACTTC. This codes for CSATAQETQYF.

V is TRBV5-1 and J is TRBJ2-3, with TRBD2 identical over 9 bases. V lost 0 bases and J lost 5; bases outside the gene matches: 4. The length of the CDR3 is 15 residues. Germline V gene sequence: CDR1 SGHRS, CDR2 YFSETQ. The CDR3 nucleotides are TGCGCCAGCAGCTTGGTAGCGGGAGAGATAGATACGCAGTATTTT. Translating it yields CASSLVAGEIDTQYF.

The chain carries TRBV5-5 and TRBJ1-5; 7 bases map to TRBD1. This CDR3 contains 13 residues. V shed 4 bases, J shed 3 bases, and the junction held 1 base outside the gene matches. From germline, CDR1 is SGHKS and CDR2 YYEKEE (reference sequence). In nucleotides, the CDR3 is TGTGCCAGCAGCGACAGGGCCAATCAGCCCCAGCATTTT. It yields the protein CASSDRANQPQHF.

The rearrangement uses TRBV5-1 and TRBJ1-1; TRBD1 matches at 7 bases. The V gene's germline CDR1 is SGHRS and CDR2 YFSETQ. The CDR3 loop spans 15 amino acids. Trimming removed 3 bases from V and 5 bases from J; junction bases left unmatched: 10. CDR3 coding DNA: TGCGCCAGCAGCTGGGGGTTACGACAGGGTACTGAAGCTTTCTTT. Translated: CASSWGLRQGTEAFF.